This T cell receptor beta chain appears in the sequencing data of a study of T-cell memory formation after mild COVID-19. The study's findings and limits: Researchers report contracting CD4+ clones mostly in CM and EM, with CD8+ clones in EMRA.

With 2 bases clipped from V and 4 bases from J, the junction kept 1 base outside the gene matches. This CDR3 is built from 14 residues. Germline V gives CDR1 SGHRS, CDR2 YFSETQ. This clonotype has only a few counts. As yet, its antigen is unknown. One entry per CDR3 protein, called by TCRdb with MiXCR from the 5' RACE reads. The data hold 350,000 to 500,000 distinct CDR3 sequences, with about a sixth observed a single time. This TCR came from a man aged 18 to 30 who had mild COVID-19 (a few samples of this study predate the infection). Cell type and time point are not known. V is TRBV5-1 and J is TRBJ2-2, with TRBD1 matching 8 bases. Specimen: PBMCs or a T cell subset sorted from them (not recorded which). CDR3 in amino acids: CASSFDRGTGELFF. The CDR3 coding sequence is TGCGCCAGCAGCTTTGACAGGGGCACCGGGGAGCTGTTTTTT.